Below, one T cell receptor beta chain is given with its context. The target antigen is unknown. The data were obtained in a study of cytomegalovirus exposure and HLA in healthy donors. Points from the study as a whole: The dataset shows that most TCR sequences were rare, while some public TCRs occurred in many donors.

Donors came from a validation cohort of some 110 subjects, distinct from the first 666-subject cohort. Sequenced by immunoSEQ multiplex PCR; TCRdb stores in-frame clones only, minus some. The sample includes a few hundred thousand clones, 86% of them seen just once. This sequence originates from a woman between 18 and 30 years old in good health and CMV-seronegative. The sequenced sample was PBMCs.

CDR3: CASSLPEGRGGFYNEQFF. CDR3 bases: TGTGCCAGCAGCCTCCCTGAGGGGCGGGGGGGGTTCTACAATGAGCAGTTCTTC. The chain couples TRBV4-2 to TRBJ2-1; 9 bases match TRBD2. The V and J ends lost 4 bases and 3 bases, in that order; junction bases with no gene match: 13. Germline lookup yields CDR1 LGHNA and CDR2 YNFKEQ. The CDR3 extends over 18 amino acids.